The 27 T cell receptor beta chains below come from one sample, sequenced in a study of T cell changes during pregnancy in multiple sclerosis. Method: immunoSEQ multiplex PCR; TCRdb's copy keeps in-frame clones and lacks some. Of around 96,000 clones listed, 94% are singletons. The sequencing here drew on peripheral blood, taken after pregnancy. The receptors stem from a female donor in good health, enrolled as a control in a pregnancy study.

This chain connects TRBV7-2 to TRBJ2-1; a weak D match, TRBD2 (7 bases). The germline V gene has CDR1 SGHTA and CDR2 FQGNSA. The ends were cut back, 5 bases at V and 5 bases at J, with 22 bases in the middle. The CDR3 is made up of 17 amino acids. Here the CDR3 reads CASSPHGGTIANNEQFF. The CDR3 nucleotides are TGTGCCAGCAGCCCTCACGGGGGGACAATCGCTAACAATGAGCAGTTCTTC.

This rearrangement joins TRBV5-1 to TRBJ2-1, with no clear D. V lost 4 bases and J lost 6, with 5 bases in between. Germline loops: CDR1 SGHRS, CDR2 YFSETQ. The CDR3 length is 11 residues. As DNA, the CDR3 is TGCGCCAGCAGCCTCTTCAATGAGCAGTTCTTC. It codes for CASSLFNEQFF.

This sequence joins TRBV23-1 and TRBJ1-2; 8 nucleotides line up with TRBD1. Being an ORF, TRBV23-1 has a function that is uncertain. The CDR3 is 15 residues long. J gave up 8 bases and V 10 bases, and 18 bases lay outside the gene matches. The CDR3 region has the DNA TGCGCCATCGGCAGGGGGCAAGAGACGGGTGACGGCTACACCTTC. It codes for CAIGRGQETGDGYTF.

This rearrangement joins TRBV5-6 to TRBJ1-1; 9 bases map to TRBD1. V dropped 2 bases and J dropped 1; count of bases not matched to a gene: 3. The CDR3 has 15 amino acids. Germline V gene data show CDR1 as SGHDT and CDR2 as YYEEEE. CDR3 sequence: CASSFGTGKNTEAFF. The CDR3 nucleotides read TGTGCCAGCAGCTTCGGGACAGGGAAGAACACTGAAGCTTTCTTT.

The chain has TRBV18 and TRBJ2-7; 7 bases are shared with TRBD1. V lost 6 bases, J lost 0 bases, and 5 bases stayed unmatched. This CDR3 is 14 amino acids long. The germline CDR1 and CDR2 sequences are KGHSH and LQKENI. CDR3 amino acids: CASSDRDSSYEQYF. DNA of the CDR3: TGTGCCAGCTCCGACCGGGACAGCTCCTACGAGCAGTACTTC.

The chain joins TRBV27 to TRBJ2-7; tentatively, D is TRBD2 (5 bases). Germline V gene data show CDR1 as MNHEY and CDR2 as SMNVEV (reference sequence). V was clipped by 5 bases and J by 6 bases, with 14 bases between them. CDR3 length: 13 residues. CDR3 amino acids: CASSLAGAAEQYF. The DNA for the CDR3 is TGTGCCAGCAGTCTGGCTGGAGCGGCCGAGCAGTACTTC.

CDR3 nucleotide sequence: TGTGCCAAGACAGGGGGCGCCGCTGAAGCTTTCTTT. Its translation: CAKTGGAAEAFF. This rearrangement joins TRBV7-9 to TRBJ1-1; 10 bases fit TRBD1. The CDR3 contains 12 residues. Germline assignment: CDR1 SEHNR and CDR2 FQNEAQ (reference sequence). The trim removed 10 bases at V and 6 bases at J, leaving 5 bases unmatched.

The chain uses TRBV5-1 and TRBJ2-3; 8 bases line up with TRBD1. The CDR3 contains 14 residues. Germline trimming cut 6 bases from V and 6 bases from J; bases unmatched to any gene: 9. Germline-derived CDR1 and CDR2 are SGHRS and YFSETQ. The CDR3 protein is CASTQGARVDTQYF. The CDR3 nucleotides are TGCGCCAGCACGCAGGGGGCGCGGGTCGATACGCAGTATTTT.

The chain couples TRBV28 to TRBJ2-3, with TRBD1 as a possible D gene (5 bases). Trimming left V 1 base short and J 0 bases short, with 14 bases between. Germline V gene sequence: CDR1 MDHEN, CDR2 SYDVKM. The length of the CDR3 is 17 residues. The CDR3 is CASSLLAPGQSTDTQYF. Here the CDR3 DNA reads TGTGCCAGCAGTTTATTAGCCCCTGGACAAAGCACAGATACGCAGTATTTT.

V gene TRBV10-3 combines with J gene TRBJ2-5; 13 bases are a match to TRBD2. Trimming removed 10 bases from V and 1 base from J; junction bases left unmatched: 15. The CDR3 runs 18 residues. Germline-derived CDR1 and CDR2 are ENHRY and SYGVKD. The CDR3 DNA reads TGTGCCACCGGGGGGACTAGCGGGATCGTGGAGGGCCAAGAGACCCAGTACTTC. Translation: CATGGTSGIVEGQETQYF.

On this clone: The same CDR3 can be traced to other DNA sequences in this sample. V is TRBV7-2 and J is TRBJ2-3; TRBD2 might be the D (5 bases). This CDR3 has 14 residues. V was pared by 5 bases and J by 3 bases, with 12 bases between. Germline values: CDR1 SGHTA, CDR2 FQGNSA. The chain's CDR3 is CASSRRRETDTQYF. The DNA for the CDR3 is TGTGCCAGCAGCCGGAGACGGGAAACAGATACGCAGTATTTT.

The gene calls are TRBV7-2 and TRBJ2-5; 7 nucleotides match TRBD1. The CDR3 loop spans 15 amino acids. The V and J ends lost 2 bases and 2 bases, in that order; junction bases with no gene match: 5. The germline V gene encodes CDR1 SGHTA and CDR2 FQGNSA. CDR3 in DNA: TGTGCCAGCAGCTTAATGGGGACAGAACAAGAGACCCAGTACTTC. This translates into CASSLMGTEQETQYF.

The chain carries TRBV2 and TRBJ2-2; D ambiguous. V lost 0 bases to trimming and J lost 0 bases, with 8 bases between them. Germline V CDR1 and CDR2: SNHLY, FYNNEI. The CDR3 is made up of 16 amino acids. The CDR3 coding sequence is TGTGCCAGCAGTGAAGCGAGGTCGGCGAACACCGGGGAGCTGTTTTTT. This translates into CASSEARSANTGELFF. Using reference TRBV2 and TRBJ2-2 for the parts outside the CDR3, the full variable domain is EPEVTQTPSHQVTQMGQEVILRCVPISNHLYFYWYRQILGQKVEFLVSFYNNEISEKSEIFDDQFSVERPDGSNFTLKIRSTKLEDSAMYFCASSEARSANTGELFFGEGSRLTVL.

The chain combines TRBV6-6 with TRBJ2-7; D perhaps matches TRBD2 (5 bases). The CDR3 has 13 residues. V lost 3 bases and J 3 bases, leaving 9 bases between the germline ends. The germline CDR1 and CDR2 sequences are MNHNY and SVGAGI (reference sequence). Here the CDR3 reads CASSYERGYEQYF. For the CDR3, the DNA is TGTGCCAGCAGTTATGAACGGGGCTACGAGCAGTACTTC.

This chain joins TRBV18 and TRBJ2-6; TRBD1 agrees at 9 bases. Germline assignment: CDR1 KGHSH and CDR2 LQKENI. Trimming cost V 5 bases and J 0 bases; bases outside gene matches: 11. The CDR3 has 19 amino acids. The CDR3 region is CASSSKRTGEGSGANVLTF. CDR3 coding DNA: TGTGCCAGCTCATCGAAGCGGACAGGGGAAGGCTCTGGGGCCAACGTCCTGACTTTC.

The chain employs TRBV10-3 and TRBJ1-2; 9 bases align to TRBD1. This CDR3 is built from 14 residues. The J segment lost 7 bases and the V segment lost 3 bases, leaving 6 bases of the junction unmatched. Germline CDR1 and CDR2: ENHRY and SYGVKD. CDR3 bases: TGTGCCATCAGTGATTACCGGGACAGGGCTGGCTACACCTTC. Its translation: CAISDYRDRAGYTF.

Written as DNA, the CDR3 is TGTGCCAGTAGTATGGATCGGCTAGCGGTAAAAGAGACCCAGTACTTC. It encodes CASSMDRLAVKETQYF. This sequence joins TRBV19 and TRBJ2-5; 7 nucleotides line up with TRBD2. After removal of 3 bases from V and 3 bases from J, the junction contained 10 bases not matched to a gene. CDR1 LNHDA and CDR2 SQIVND come from the germline V gene (reference sequence). The CDR3 sequence is 16 residues long.

The genes are TRBV5-1 and TRBJ2-2; no clear D. Trimming pared 0 bases from V and 4 bases from J, leaving 4 bases between. The CDR3 length is 13 residues. Germline assignment: CDR1 SGHRS and CDR2 YFSETQ. The CDR3 is CASSLDITGELFF. In DNA form, the CDR3 reads TGCGCCAGCAGCTTGGATATCACCGGGGAGCTGTTTTTT.

This rearrangement joins TRBV2 to TRBJ1-1, with D tentatively TRBD1 (5 bases). The V end lost 5 bases, the J end lost 0 bases, and 13 bases lay between the germline ends. The CDR3 has 15 amino acids. Germline V gives CDR1 SNHLY, CDR2 FYNNEI. This CDR3 is CASSPTDSMNTEAFF. CDR3 bases: TGTGCCAGCAGTCCTACAGACAGCATGAACACTGAAGCTTTCTTT.

The chain has TRBV4-1 and TRBJ2-1; D is unresolved. The ends were cut back, 6 bases at V and 0 bases at J, with 15 bases in the middle. The CDR3 has 16 amino acids. In germline, CDR1 is MGHRA, CDR2 YSYEKL. CDR3 DNA: TGCGCCAGCAGTCGAACGGAGAGGAGCTCCTACAATGAGCAGTTCTTC. It codes for CASSRTERSSYNEQFF.

The chain has TRBV5-1 and TRBJ1-1; D is undetermined. The CDR3 loop spans 13 amino acids. The germline V and J ends were trimmed by 6 bases and 2 bases, with 11 bases remaining between them. Germline V gives CDR1 SGHRS, CDR2 YFSETQ. This CDR3 is CASTEGGNTEAFF. The CDR3 bases are TGCGCCAGCACCGAGGGCGGAAACACTGAAGCTTTCTTT. Full variable domain (missing parts from reference TRBV5-1 and TRBJ1-1): KAGVTQTPRYLIKTRGQQVTLSCSPISGHRSVSWYQQTPGQGLQFLFEYFSETQRNKGNFPGRFSGRQFSNSRSEMNVSTLELGDSALYLCASTEGGNTEAFFGQGTRLTVV.

The chain uses TRBV12-5 and TRBJ2-7; TRBD1 aligns across 8 bases. The ends lost 6 bases at V and 3 bases at J; junction bases unmatched: 37. Germline V gene lookup returns CDR1 LGHNT and CDR2 FRNRAP. This CDR3 region has 24 residues. For the CDR3, the DNA is TGTGCTAGTGGCTCACACGACACCCCTAGGGCCGGGCAGGGGGCGATCTGTTCTGACTACGAGCAGTACTTC. Its protein product is CASGSHDTPRAGQGAICSDYEQYF.

The chain links TRBV7-2 to TRBJ2-7; 8 positions match TRBD1. Germline CDR1 and CDR2: SGHTA and FQGNSA. This CDR3 region has 15 residues. The trim removed 1 base at V and 3 bases at J, leaving 5 bases unmatched. The CDR3 loop is CASSLGQGRSYEQYF. Here the CDR3 DNA reads TGTGCCAGCAGCTTAGGACAGGGGAGGAGCTACGAGCAGTACTTC. Full variable domain (rest looked up from reference TRBV7-2 and TRBJ2-7): GAGVSQSPSNKVTEKGKDVELRCDPISGHTALYWYRQSLGQGLEFLIYFQGNSAPDKSGLPSDRFSAERTGGSVSTLTIQRTQQEDSAVYLCASSLGQGRSYEQYFGPGTRLTVT.

This sequence joins TRBV6-5 and TRBJ2-7; D perhaps matches TRBD1 (7 bases). CDR3 size: 15 residues. Germline V gene data show CDR1 as MNHEY and CDR2 as SVGAGI. The ends were cut back, 0 bases at V and 5 bases at J, with 14 bases in the middle. The CDR3 nucleotides are TGTGCCAGCAGTTACTCGGAGGGGGCGGGCCACGAGCAGTACTTC. It yields the protein CASSYSEGAGHEQYF.

The J gene is TRBJ2-5, the V gene TRBV7-2; D is undetermined. The CDR3 extends over 13 amino acids. Between the trimmed V and J ends, which lost 5 bases and 0 bases, there was a span of 7 bases. The V gene's germline CDR1 is SGHTA and CDR2 FQGNSA. Here the CDR3 reads CASSPVYQETQYF. CDR3 DNA: TGTGCCAGCAGCCCAGTTTACCAAGAGACCCAGTACTTC.

The chain has TRBV5-1 and TRBJ1-1; D not certain. The CDR3 loop spans 12 amino acids. With 1 base removed from V and 6 bases from J, the gap between germline ends came to 7 bases. Germline V lookup: CDR1 SGHRS, CDR2 YFSETQ. CDR3 in amino acids: CASSLPGAEAFF. The CDR3 bases are TGCGCCAGCAGCTTGCCAGGCGCTGAAGCTTTCTTT.

The chain employs TRBV9 and TRBJ1-3; D not resolved. V was clipped by 4 bases and J by 3 bases, with 26 bases between them. The CDR3 consists of 19 residues. Germline loops: CDR1 SGDLS, CDR2 YYNGEE. CDR3 in DNA: TGTGCCAGCAGCCCCGAGAGGGATGTAGATCGTCGTTATGGAAACACCATATATTTT. The encoded protein is CASSPERDVDRRYGNTIYF.